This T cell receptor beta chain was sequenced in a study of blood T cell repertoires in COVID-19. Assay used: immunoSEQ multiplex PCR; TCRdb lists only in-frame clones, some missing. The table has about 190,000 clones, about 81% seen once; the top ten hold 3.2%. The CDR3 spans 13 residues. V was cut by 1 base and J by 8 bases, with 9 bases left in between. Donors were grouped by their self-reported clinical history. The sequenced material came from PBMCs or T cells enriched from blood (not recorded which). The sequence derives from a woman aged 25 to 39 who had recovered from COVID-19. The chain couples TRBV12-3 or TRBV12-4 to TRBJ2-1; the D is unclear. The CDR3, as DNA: TGTGCCAGCAGTTTAGATGGGCCCCATGAGCAGTTCTTC. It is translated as CASSLDGPHEQFF.